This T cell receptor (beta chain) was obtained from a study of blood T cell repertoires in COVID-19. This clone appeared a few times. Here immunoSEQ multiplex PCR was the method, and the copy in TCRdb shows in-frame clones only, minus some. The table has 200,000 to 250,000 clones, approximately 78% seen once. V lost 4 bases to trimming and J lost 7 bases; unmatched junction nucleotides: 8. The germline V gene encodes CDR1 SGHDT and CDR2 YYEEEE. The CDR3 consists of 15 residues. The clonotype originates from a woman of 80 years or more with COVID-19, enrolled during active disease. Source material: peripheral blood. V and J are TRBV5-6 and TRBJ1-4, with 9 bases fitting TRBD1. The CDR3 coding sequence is TGTGCCAGCAGCGTGGGACAGGGAGGCGGTGAAAAACTGTTTTTT. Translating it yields CASSVGQGGGEKLFF. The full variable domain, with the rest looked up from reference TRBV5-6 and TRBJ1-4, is DAGVTQSPTHLIKTRGQQVTLRCSPKSGHDTVSWYQQALGQGPQFIFQYYEEEERQRGNFPDRFSGHQFPNYSSELNVNALLLGDSALYLCASSVGQGGGEKLFFGSGTQLSVL.